This T cell receptor beta chain was obtained from a study of molecular identifiers for immune sequencing clone quantification. Background on the study: The replicates split RNA from around 20,000 or 100,000 naive CD8 cells five ways and sequenced four.

Whole-study findings and limits: A shared barcode on identical TCR molecules could lead to underestimated sizes for highly expanded clones.

CDR1 is LGHDT and CDR2 is YNNKEL in the germline V gene (reference sequence). The V segment lost 2 bases and the J segment 5 bases; nucleotides outside the gene matches: 10. The CDR3 length is 17 residues. Remarks on this clonotype: What it binds is not known.

In TCRdb, the PCR reads were re-called with MiXCR into one record per CDR3 protein. The sample has some 680,000 distinct CDR3 sequences; about 25% are singletons. The TCR comes from a human donor in good health. Some libraries in this study had Jurkat cell RNA spiked in. The sample taken for sequencing was naive CD8+ T cells from blood, with Jurkat cell RNA spiked in. Documented subset: FACS-sorted CD8+CD4-CCR7+CD45RA+ naive T cells. This chain connects TRBV3-1 to TRBJ2-3, with 10 nucleotides matching TRBD2. The CDR3 region has the DNA TGTGCCAGCAGCCAACCGACTAGCGGGCCACAGGGAGATACGCAGTATTTT. This gives the protein CASSQPTSGPQGDTQYF.